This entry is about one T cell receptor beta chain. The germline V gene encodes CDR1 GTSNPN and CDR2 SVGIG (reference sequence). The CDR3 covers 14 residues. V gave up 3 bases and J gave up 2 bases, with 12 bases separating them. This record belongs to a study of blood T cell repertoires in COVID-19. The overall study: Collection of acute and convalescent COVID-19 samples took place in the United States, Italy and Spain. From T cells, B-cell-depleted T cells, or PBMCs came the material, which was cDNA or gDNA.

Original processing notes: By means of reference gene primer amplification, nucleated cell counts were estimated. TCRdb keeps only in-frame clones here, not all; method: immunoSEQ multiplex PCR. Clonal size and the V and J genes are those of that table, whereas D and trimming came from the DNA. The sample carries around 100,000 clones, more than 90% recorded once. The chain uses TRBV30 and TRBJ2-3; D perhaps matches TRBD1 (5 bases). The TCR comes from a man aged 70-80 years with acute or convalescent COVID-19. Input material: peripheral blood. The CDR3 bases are TGTGCCTGGAGGGGGCGCGTAAACACAGATACGCAGTATTTT. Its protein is CAWRGRVNTDTQYF. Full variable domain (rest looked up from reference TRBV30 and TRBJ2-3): SQTIHQWPATLVQPVGSPLSLECTVEGTSNPNLYWYRQAAGRGLQLLFYSVGIGQISSEVPQNLSASRPQDRQFILSSKKLLLSDSGFYLCAWRGRVNTDTQYFGPGTRLTVL.